This T cell receptor beta chain was observed in a study of blood T cells in healthy people across ages. Study-level results: It was the long-lived donors that had more naive CD4+ cells and higher diversity than aged donors. It was held that the diversity estimates obtained from one million T cells were underestimates. Changes in expanded clonotypes were possibly confounded, as the CMV status of donors was unknown.

A second PCR of 7 to 11 cycles used a sample-barcoded 5' primer and a J-beta primer mix. One entry per CDR3 protein results from TCRdb running MiXCR on the 5' RACE reads. Here the sample spans some 1.5 million distinct CDR3 sequences, roughly 28% being singletons. Trimming shortened V by 4 bases and J by 8 bases, and 9 bases separated the two germline ends. The CDR3 length is 12 residues. CDR1 MNHNS and CDR2 SASEGT come from the germline V gene. With respect to this clonotype: Its cognate antigen is unknown.

The chain has TRBV6-1 and TRBJ2-1; possibly TRBD2 for D (6 bases). The sequencing sample was made of blood. The receptor comes from a woman in her 30s in good health. The CDR3 DNA follows: TGTGCCAGCAGTGGCAGGGAGGATGAGCAGTTCTTC. This codes for CASSGREDEQFF.